This T cell receptor beta chain was found in a study of neurological immune-mediated disorders. This clonotype was detected ten times or more. The CDR3 has 16 residues. The germline gives CDR1 LGHNT, CDR2 FRNRAP. Between the trimmed V and J ends, which lost 7 bases and 1 base, there was a span of 16 bases. MiXCR, run by TCRdb on the 5' RACE reads, gives a single entry per CDR3 protein. The sample records around 76,000 distinct CDR3 sequences, around 9.6% being singletons. This sample's time point: longitudinal time-point 1 (baseline). Volunteers attending a blood bank in Maryland, USA, served as healthy controls.

Material: PBMCs. The chain employs TRBV12-5 and TRBJ2-2, with D maybe TRBD1 (5 bases). The TCR sequence derives from a man aged 25-45 years in good health. The CDR3 region has the DNA TGTGCTAGTGCCCCGTTTTGGACAATGAACACCGGGGAGCTGTTTTTT. It encodes CASAPFWTMNTGELFF.